Below are 19 T cell receptor beta chains sequenced from a single sample in a study of blood T cell repertoires in COVID-19. The data were produced by immunoSEQ multiplex PCR, yet TCRdb's version contains in-frame clones alone and is incomplete. The sample shows 210,000 or so clones, roughly 87% of them seen only once. The sample was peripheral blood. The receptors derive from a man aged 35-49 years with active or convalescent COVID-19.

J is TRBJ1-5 and V is TRBV5-5; D is unresolved. CDR3 size: 16 residues. Germline loops: CDR1 SGHKS, CDR2 YYEKEE (reference sequence). Trimming left V 4 bases short and J 3 bases short, with 17 bases between. CDR3 sequence reads: CASSLIPTGYNQPQHF. The CDR3 region has the DNA TGTGCCAGCAGCCTCATTCCCACGGGATACAATCAGCCCCAGCATTTT.

V and J are TRBV23-1 and TRBJ2-7; D is uncertain. TRBV23-1 is noted as an ORF with a role that remains uncertain. V gave up 7 bases and J gave up 1 base, with 5 bases separating them. The CDR3 has 11 amino acids. The DNA for the CDR3 is TGCGCCAGCAATCCGTCCTACGAGCAGTACTTC. Amino acids: CASNPSYEQYF.

Concerning this clone itself: The junction departs from germline at one end; a sequencing error may be responsible. The J gene is TRBJ1-1, the V gene TRBV11-2; 9 nucleotides match TRBD1. Germline CDR1 reads SGHAT; CDR2 reads FQNNGV. The CDR3 is made up of 16 amino acids. CDR3 in DNA: TGTGCCAGCAGCATAGACAGGGGGAGATTGAACACTGAAGCTTTCTTT. Translated, it gives CASSIDRGRLNTEAFF.

The rearrangement uses TRBV24-1 and TRBJ1-5, with 7 nucleotides matching TRBD1. The J segment lost 7 bases and the V segment lost 6 bases, leaving 5 bases of the junction unmatched. Germline CDR1 reads KGHDR; CDR2 reads SFDVKD. The CDR3 is made up of 13 amino acids. The CDR3 nucleotides read TGTGCCACCAGTAGTACAGGGGAACAGCCCCAGCATTTT. Translating gives CATSSTGEQPQHF.

The V and J genes are TRBV3-1 (or the pseudogene TRBV3-2) and TRBJ2-3; 14 nucleotides agree with TRBD2. The CDR3 totals 19 residues. Trimming removed 6 bases from V and 1 base from J; junction bases left unmatched: 12. The germline gives CDR1 LGHDT, CDR2 YNNKEL (reference sequence). The CDR3 reads CASRGSGTSGGTRTDTQYF. The CDR3 DNA reads TGTGCCAGCAGGGGGTCCGGGACTAGCGGGGGAACCCGCACAGATACGCAGTATTTT.

V usage is TRBV7-3 and J usage is TRBJ1-1; TRBD1 matches 9 bases. Germline CDR1 SGHTA, CDR2 FQGTGA. V shed 1 base, J shed 5 bases, and the junction held 5 bases outside the gene matches. The CDR3 sequence is 15 residues long. This CDR3 reads CASSLRGQGRTEAFF. CDR3 nucleotide sequence: TGTGCCAGCAGCTTAAGGGGACAGGGTCGGACTGAAGCTTTCTTT.

CDR3 sequence reads: CASSFNNEKLFF. CDR3 DNA: TGTGCCAGCAGCTTCAATAATGAAAAACTGTTTTTT. The chain uses TRBV5-6 and TRBJ1-4, with D unclear. With 2 bases removed from V and 4 bases from J, the gap between germline ends came to 3 bases. Germline-derived CDR1 and CDR2 are SGHDT and YYEEEE. There are 12 residues in the CDR3.

The chain couples TRBV4-1 to TRBJ2-7; perhaps TRBD2 as D (5 bases). V lost 6 bases, J lost 6 bases, and 12 bases lay in between. There are 12 residues in the CDR3. Germline loops: CDR1 MGHRA, CDR2 YSYEKL. CDR3 residues: CASRGGPLEQYF. The CDR3 nucleotides read TGCGCCAGCAGAGGAGGCCCTCTCGAGCAGTACTTC.

The chain has TRBV19 and TRBJ2-1; the D gene is possibly TRBD1 (6 bases). The ends were cut back, 4 bases at V and 6 bases at J, with 13 bases in the middle. CDR1 and CDR2 from the germline V gene are LNHDA and SQIVND (reference sequence). This CDR3 is 14 amino acids long. CDR3 loop: CASSNGPRGNEQFF. As DNA, the CDR3 is TGTGCCAGTAGTAACGGGCCCAGGGGCAATGAGCAGTTCTTC. The full variable domain, rest sourced from reference TRBV19 and TRBJ2-1, is DGGITQSPKYLFRKEGQNVTLSCEQNLNHDAMYWYRQDPGQGLRLIYYSQIVNDFQKGDIAEGYSVSREKKESFPLTVTSAQKNPTAFYLCASSNGPRGNEQFFGPGTRLTVL.

This chain uses TRBV2 with TRBJ1-1; a possible D gene is TRBD1 (6 bases). V was clipped by 7 bases and J by 3 bases, with 12 bases between them. The CDR3 runs to 13 residues. CDR1 SNHLY and CDR2 FYNNEI come from the germline V gene. CDR3 residues: CASIGGVDTEAFF. CDR3 nucleotide sequence: TGTGCCAGCATAGGGGGAGTCGACACTGAAGCTTTCTTT.

The chain carries TRBV18 and TRBJ1-5; D is possibly TRBD1 (5 bases). CDR1 KGHSH and CDR2 LQKENI come from the germline V gene. Trimming took off 6 bases at V and 8 bases at J, with 14 bases between the two ends. The CDR3 has 13 residues. The CDR3 DNA sequence: TGTGCCAGCTCCCTGCAGGAGGGGAAGCCCCAGCATTTT. This translates into CASSLQEGKPQHF.

The chain couples TRBV18 to TRBJ2-1; D is perhaps TRBD2 (6 bases). The CDR3 totals 14 residues. CDR1 and CDR2 (germline): KGHSH, LQKENI. V was trimmed by 2 bases and J by 7 bases, leaving 12 bases between them. The CDR3 sequence is CASSPGLGGNEQFF. CDR3 nucleotide sequence: TGTGCCAGCTCACCAGGCCTGGGAGGAAATGAGCAGTTCTTC.

V gene TRBV28 combines with J gene TRBJ1-3; D gene unclear. The germline V gene encodes CDR1 MDHEN and CDR2 SYDVKM. Between the trimmed V and J ends, which lost 7 bases and 4 bases, there was a span of 17 bases. The CDR3 loop spans 15 amino acids. CDR3 DNA sequence: TGTGCCAGCACCCAATCGGGCGGAGGGGGAAACACCATATATTTT. Translated: CASTQSGGGGNTIYF.

This clone was observed a handful of times. The CDR3, as DNA: TGTGCCAGCTCACCACGGACAGGGGACTTGAATGAAAAACTGTTTTTT. Amino acid sequence: CASSPRTGDLNEKLFF. The chain recombines TRBV18 with TRBJ1-4, with TRBD1 matching 9 bases. CDR3 length: 16 residues. The germline V gene has CDR1 KGHSH and CDR2 LQKENI. The J segment lost 5 bases and the V segment lost 1 base, leaving 5 bases of the junction unmatched.

The chain joins TRBV5-4 to TRBJ1-5; 7 bases line up with TRBD1. Germline assignment: CDR1 SGHNT and CDR2 YYREEE (reference sequence). The V segment lost 2 bases and the J segment 6 bases; nucleotides outside the gene matches: 8. This CDR3 is built from 15 residues. This CDR3 is CASSFGTGEPQPQHF. CDR3 in DNA: TGTGCCAGCAGCTTTGGAACAGGGGAGCCTCAGCCCCAGCATTTT.

V usage is TRBV6-1 and J usage is TRBJ2-3; no firm D call. Trimming removed 1 base at V and 9 bases at J, with 5 bases between. This CDR3 region has 11 residues. Germline CDR1 and CDR2: MNHNS and SASEGT. The CDR3 sequence is CASSEVGTQYF. The CDR3 nucleotides read TGTGCCAGCAGTGAAGTGGGCACGCAGTATTTT.

This clone showed up just a few times. This chain joins TRBV7-2 and TRBJ2-7, with TRBD1 matching over 9 bases. Germline V gives CDR1 SGHTA, CDR2 FQGNSA. The CDR3 contains 13 residues. The junction had 7 bases not matched to a gene; V was cut back by 8 bases and J by 5 bases. CDR3 sequence reads: CASARDRVNEQYF. DNA of the CDR3: TGTGCCAGCGCCCGGGACAGGGTCAACGAGCAGTACTTC.

The chain is built from TRBV3-1 (or the pseudogene TRBV3-2) and TRBJ2-7, with 13 nucleotides matching TRBD2. V dropped 5 bases and J dropped 1; count of bases not matched to a gene: 5. There are 16 residues in the CDR3. CDR1 and CDR2 from the germline V gene are LGHDT and YNNKEL (reference sequence). CDR3 bases: TGTGCCAGCAGCTTTCGACTAGCGGGAGGTTCCTACGAGCAGTACTTC. This gives the protein CASSFRLAGGSYEQYF.

The V call is TRBV4-1, the J call TRBJ1-2, with 8 bases identical to TRBD1. Unmatched junction bases numbered 11, after V lost 4 bases and J lost 4 bases. The CDR3 is 16 residues long. Germline CDR1 and CDR2: MGHRA and YSYEKL. This CDR3 reads CASSPTAQGATYGYTF. The CDR3 DNA reads as TGCGCCAGCAGCCCAACAGCGCAGGGGGCGACCTATGGCTACACCTTC.